Many counts were recorded for the clone carrying this TCR beta chain. Amplification of TCR beta CDR3 regions used RNA transcripts. An initial RT-PCR round employing HTBI primers preceded a second-round multiplex PCR. A single record per CDR3 protein comes from TCRdb applying MiXCR to the multiplex PCR reads. The sample comprises a few hundred thousand distinct CDR3 sequences, about 17% of which are singletons, and roughly 2.6% rests with the top ten. The CDR3 extends over 15 amino acids. V gave up 0 bases and J gave up 6 bases; unmatched junction bases: 8. Germline-derived CDR1 and CDR2 are LGHNA and YNFKEQ. The data were obtained in a study of Graves' ophthalmopathy and Graves' hyperthyroidism. On the study more broadly: Before any treatment was given, at initial diagnosis, peripheral blood was collected.

What supplied the PBMCs was about 10 ml of fresh peripheral blood. The source is an adult woman with stable Graves' hyperthyroidism. The rearrangement links TRBV4-2 to TRBJ2-7, with 7 bases lining up with TRBD2. Material: peripheral blood. This chain's CDR3 is CASSQDLAGSSEQYF. The DNA for the CDR3 is TGTGCCAGCAGCCAAGATTTAGCGGGCTCGTCCGAGCAGTACTTC.